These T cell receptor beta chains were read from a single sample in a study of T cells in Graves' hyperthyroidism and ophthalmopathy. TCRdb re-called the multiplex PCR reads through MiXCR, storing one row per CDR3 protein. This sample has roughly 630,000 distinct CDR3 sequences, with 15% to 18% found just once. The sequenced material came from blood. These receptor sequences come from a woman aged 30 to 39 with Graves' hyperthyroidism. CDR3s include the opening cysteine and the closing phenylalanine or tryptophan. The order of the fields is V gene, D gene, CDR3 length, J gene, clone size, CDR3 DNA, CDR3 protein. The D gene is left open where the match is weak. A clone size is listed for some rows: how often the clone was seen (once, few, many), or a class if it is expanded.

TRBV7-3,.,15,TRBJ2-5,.,TGTGCCAGCAGCTTAACAGGGATGACCCAAGAGACCCAGTACTTC,CASSLTGMTQETQYF
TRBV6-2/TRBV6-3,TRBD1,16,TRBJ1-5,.,TGTGCCAGCAGATCCGTCGGGACAGGTCTAAATCAGCCCCAGCATTTT,CASRSVGTGLNQPQHF
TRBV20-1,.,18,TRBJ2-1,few,TGCAGTGCTAGACAGGAGTGGACAGATTCACTCTCCTACAATGAGCAGTTCTTC,CSARQEWTDSLSYNEQFF
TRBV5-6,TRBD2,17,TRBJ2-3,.,TGTGCCAGCAGCCCCTCCGGACTAGCGGGACGCACAGATACGCAGTATTTT,CASSPSGLAGRTDTQYF
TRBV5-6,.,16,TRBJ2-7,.,TGTGCCAGCAGCTTCTCTATGGCGGCGGGCGGCTACGAGCAGTACTTC,CASSFSMAAGGYEQYF
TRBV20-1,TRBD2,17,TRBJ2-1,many,TGCAGCACTCCTGGATCTTTATCGAGGACTAGCTTAGATGAGCAGTTCTTC,CSTPGSLSRTSLDEQFF
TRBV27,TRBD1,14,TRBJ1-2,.,TGTGCCAGCAGAAACAGACAGGGTGGCTATGGCTACACCTTC,CASRNRQGGYGYTF
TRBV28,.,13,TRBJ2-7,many,TGTGCCAGCAGGGTTCCAGGGGTCTACGAGCAGTACTTC,CASRVPGVYEQYF
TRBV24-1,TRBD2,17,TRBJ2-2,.,TGTGCCACACAAGGTACTAGCGGGATATCGAACACCGGGGAGCTGTTTTTT,CATQGTSGISNTGELFF
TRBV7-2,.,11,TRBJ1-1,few,TGTGCCAGCTCGGAGGACACTGAAGCTTTCTTT,CASSEDTEAFF
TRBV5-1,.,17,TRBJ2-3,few,TGCGCCAGCAGCTTGCGGCGTGGCTCACCCACCACAGATACGCAGTATTTT,CASSLRRGSPTTDTQYF
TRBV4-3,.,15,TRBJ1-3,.,TGCGCCAGCAGCCAGAGACCCGGCGACGGAAACACCATATATTTT,CASSQRPGDGNTIYF
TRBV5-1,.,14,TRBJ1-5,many,TGCGCCAGCAGCTTGGTCGCAGGGAATCAGCCCCAGCATTTT,CASSLVAGNQPQHF
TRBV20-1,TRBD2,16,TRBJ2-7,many,TGCAGTGCTAGAGATCCCGGACTAGCGGGAGTGAGTGAGCAGTACTTC,CSARDPGLAGVSEQYF
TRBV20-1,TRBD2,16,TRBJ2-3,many,TGCAGTGCTAGAGATCCGCGGGGGACTAGCACAGATACGCAGTATTTT,CSARDPRGTSTDTQYF
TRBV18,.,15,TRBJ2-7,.,TGTGCCAGCTCTCGGCCACAGTCGTCCTCCTACGAGCAGTACTTC,CASSRPQSSSYEQYF
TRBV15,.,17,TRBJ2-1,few,TGTGCCACCAGCAGAGATCTTCCCAGGGATGCCTACAATGAGCAGTTCTTC,CATSRDLPRDAYNEQFF